Reported below is one T cell receptor beta chain. Its antigen is currently unknown. This record belongs to a study of Ad26.COV2.S vaccination and SARS-CoV-2 variants. Notes on the study in general: Breadth of non-spike TCRs did not differ between vaccinees and placebo recipients. The authors reported substantial breadth in spike-specific CD8+ and CD4+ T cell responses after vaccination. Estimates derived from TCR breadth and depth analyses may have underestimated total T cell responses.

The method was immunoSEQ multiplex PCR; TCRdb's version includes in-frame clones alone and lacks a portion of them. The profile shows around 300,000 clones, roughly 91% of them singletons. The treatment was: about 20 received Ad26.COV2.S at low or high dose, single or two shots; about 5 received placebo; per-sample allocation not given. Sampling was performed 63 days after the first vaccine or placebo injection. The administered vaccine (an Ad26 vector) expressed Wuhan-strain SARS-CoV-2 spike. This CDR3 has 17 amino acids. The V gene end was trimmed by 4 bases and the J gene end by 4 bases; junction bases not matched to a gene: 8. Germline CDR1 is MNHNS and CDR2 is SASEGT.

Sequenced here: peripheral blood, sampled in a trial of Ad26.COV2.S vaccine versus placebo. V is TRBV6-1 and J is TRBJ2-6; 9 bases fit TRBD1. The origin of this receptor is a person aged 18-65 years who received the Ad26.COV2.S COVID-19 vaccine or a placebo. The DNA of the CDR3 is TGTGCCAGCAGTGTCACAGGGGGCGCCTCCGGGGCCAACGTCCTGACTTTC. This gives the protein CASSVTGGASGANVLTF.